These 6 T cell receptor beta chains were all obtained from the same sample, sequenced in a study of shared clonotypes between healthy human individuals. Assay: immunoSEQ multiplex PCR; the TCRdb copy retains only in-frame clones and omits some. The repertoire includes about 480,000 clones, 79% of them detected once, and about an eighth sits in the top ten. Sequencing used PBMCs. The receptors were gathered from a woman between 40 and 55 years old in good health. Some clones in this sample may be carry-over from other donors' samples.

This clone was seen a handful of times. This chain links TRBV30 with TRBJ1-2; D ambiguous. V lost 2 bases and J lost 5, with 21 bases in between. Germline assignment: CDR1 GTSNPN and CDR2 SVGIG (reference sequence). This CDR3 region has 16 residues. CDR3 DNA: TGTGCCTGGAGTTTTCAACTTGGACCTTTTCGGTATGGCTACACCTTC. It encodes CAWSFQLGPFRYGYTF.

The chain employs TRBV2 and TRBJ1-2; D gene unclear. Deletions cut 6 bases from V and 3 bases from J, with 11 bases between. Germline V gives CDR1 SNHLY, CDR2 FYNNEI. The CDR3 spans 13 residues. The CDR3: CASRERRDYGYTF. The CDR3 coding sequence is TGTGCCAGCAGAGAAAGGAGGGACTATGGCTACACCTTC.

This chain links TRBV30 with TRBJ1-2; D ambiguous. The germline V gene encodes CDR1 GTSNPN and CDR2 SVGIG (reference sequence). The CDR3 is made up of 13 amino acids. Deletions cut 3 bases from V and 2 bases from J, with 10 bases between. CDR3 nucleotide sequence: TGTGCCTGGAGGACGGACGAGAACTATGGCTACACCTTC. It translates to CAWRTDENYGYTF.

The V gene is TRBV6-6, the J gene TRBJ1-4; 7 bases fit TRBD1. Trimming took 4 bases from V and 5 from J; bases not matched to a gene: 4. The CDR3 has 14 residues. From germline, CDR1 is MNHNY and CDR2 SVGAGI (reference sequence). Here the CDR3 reads CASSLDRRNEKLFF. The CDR3, as DNA: TGTGCCAGCAGTTTGGACAGGCGGAATGAAAAACTGTTTTTT.

This chain uses TRBV6-6 with TRBJ1-2, with D possibly matching TRBD1 (5 bases). V was clipped by 6 bases and J by 0 bases, with 11 bases between them. The CDR3 covers 14 residues. The V gene's germline CDR1 is MNHNY and CDR2 SVGAGI (reference sequence). The CDR3: CASRLLQANYGYTF. The CDR3 nucleotides read TGTGCCAGCAGGCTATTACAGGCTAACTATGGCTACACCTTC.

This clone occurred once. The chain carries TRBV7-9 and TRBJ2-1; 13 nucleotides agree with TRBD2. Germline V gene sequence: CDR1 SEHNR, CDR2 FQNEAQ (reference sequence). There are 15 residues in the CDR3. V was pared by 1 base and J by 11 bases, with 5 bases of the junction left unmatched. The CDR3 protein is CASSLGTSGRDKQFF. Written as DNA, the CDR3 is TGTGCCAGCAGCTTAGGGACTAGCGGGAGAGACAAGCAGTTCTTC.